Here is one T cell receptor beta chain with its context. The data are from a study of T cells in Graves' hyperthyroidism and ophthalmopathy. V lost 0 bases, J lost 2 bases, and 17 bases lay in between. The germline V gene encodes CDR1 DFQATT and CDR2 SNEGSKA (reference sequence). CDR3 length equals 17 residues. RNA transcripts were the template for amplifying TCR beta CDR3 regions. When the TCR CDR3 underwent first-round RT-PCR, the HTBI primer set was used. TCRdb processed the multiplex PCR reads anew with MiXCR; each CDR3 protein has one entry. The sample has a few hundred thousand distinct CDR3 sequences, 13% seen once.

This sequence joins TRBV20-1 and TRBJ2-1; maybe TRBD1 (5 bases). Sequences were obtained from blood. The sequence derives from a woman between 18 and 29 years old with Graves' hyperthyroidism. As DNA, the CDR3 is TGCAGTGCTAGAGATAAGGGGCAGGCGGCCGCCTACAATGAGCAGTTCTTC. It encodes CSARDKGQAAAYNEQFF.